The clone carrying this T cell receptor (beta chain) is a singleton in its sample. No antigen is known for it. Trimming stripped 3 bases from V and 4 bases from J, with 9 bases between. Germline assignment: CDR1 MNHEY and CDR2 SMNVEV (reference sequence). The CDR3 extends over 13 amino acids. Sequencing of TCR beta drew on CD8+ and CD4+ T cells from blood. This entry is derived from a study of CD8 T cells in Susac syndrome. Study-wide findings and caveats: That the number of individuals in its TCR sequencing and HLA analysis was relatively small was acknowledged by the study.

RNA totalling roughly 0.45 to 1 ug underwent reverse transcription with random hexamers. The amplification used immunoSEQ multiplex PCR on TCR beta CDR3; it spanned 54 Vbeta and 13 Jbeta. Each CDR3 protein is one row after TCRdb ran MiXCR on the immunoSEQ multiplex PCR reads. The sample yields under 200,000 distinct CDR3 sequences, 85% to 95% seen once. This receptor was obtained from a human donor with multiple sclerosis. Sequencing used CD8+ T cells from PBMCs. The chain links TRBV27 to TRBJ1-2; perhaps TRBD1 as D (5 bases). The CDR3 is CASSFGTSYGYTF. The DNA for the CDR3 is TGTGCCAGCAGTTTCGGGACTTCCTATGGCTACACCTTC.